Below are 26 T cell receptor beta chains sequenced from a single sample in a study of blood T cell repertoires in COVID-19. The data were produced by immunoSEQ multiplex PCR, yet TCRdb's version contains in-frame clones alone and is incomplete. The table lists about 160,000 clones, roughly 84% of them singletons. The sequenced material came from peripheral blood. The receptor source for this set is a woman older than 75 with active or convalescent COVID-19.

The chain links TRBV5-1 to TRBJ1-1; D gene uncertain. The germline V gene encodes CDR1 SGHRS and CDR2 YFSETQ. V was clipped by 0 bases and J by 8 bases, with 14 bases between them. The CDR3 has 14 amino acids. CDR3 region: CASSLAGANGEAFF. The CDR3 DNA reads TGCGCCAGCAGCTTGGCCGGCGCTAACGGGGAAGCTTTCTTT. The full variable domain, completed using reference TRBV5-1 and TRBJ1-1, is KAGVTQTPRYLIKTRGQQVTLSCSPISGHRSVSWYQQTPGQGLQFLFEYFSETQRNKGNFPGRFSGRQFSNSRSEMNVSTLELGDSALYLCASSLAGANGEAFFGQGTRLTVV.

This clone was seen a handful of times. The gene calls are TRBV7-9 and TRBJ1-6; D might be TRBD1 (6 bases). This CDR3 has 15 residues. V was cut by 1 base and J by 6 bases, with 10 bases left in between. Germline CDR1 is SEHNR and CDR2 is FQNEAQ (reference sequence). CDR3 in amino acids: CASSLVGAINSPLHF. The CDR3 DNA is TGTGCCAGCAGCTTAGTGGGGGCAATTAATTCACCCCTCCACTTT.

The chain uses TRBV11-1 and TRBJ2-5; 9 nucleotides align to TRBD2. V shed 6 bases and J 5 bases; nucleotides not matched to a gene: 7. This CDR3 region has 14 residues. Germline CDR1 SGHAT, CDR2 FQDESV (reference sequence). The CDR3 region is CASRRAGGGETQYF. The CDR3 nucleotides are TGTGCCAGCAGGCGAGCGGGGGGTGGCGAGACCCAGTACTTC.

The chain recombines TRBV18 with TRBJ1-2, with 7 bases that match TRBD1. Germline V CDR1 and CDR2: KGHSH, LQKENI. Trimming removed 2 bases from V and 3 bases from J; junction bases left unmatched: 3. The CDR3 runs to 14 residues. The CDR3 here is CASSPDRADYGYTF. CDR3 nucleotide sequence: TGTGCCAGCTCACCAGACAGGGCGGACTATGGCTACACCTTC.

The chain links TRBV6-6 to TRBJ1-2; D uncertain. Germline CDR1 and CDR2: MNHNY and SVGAGI (reference sequence). This CDR3 is 16 amino acids long. V was trimmed by 10 bases and J by 4 bases, leaving 25 bases between them. DNA of the CDR3: TGTGCCACCCGACAATCAGTTGGATCGCGAACCTATGGCTACACCTTC. Protein: CATRQSVGSRTYGYTF.

The chain uses TRBV3-1 (or the pseudogene TRBV3-2) and TRBJ2-3, with 8 bases identical to TRBD1. Germline V CDR1 and CDR2: LGHDT, YNNKEL (reference sequence). V was clipped by 4 bases and J by 2 bases; unmatched bases: 5. This CDR3 has 15 amino acids. The CDR3 spells CASSPTGATTDTQYF. Written as DNA, the CDR3 is TGTGCCAGCAGCCCGACAGGGGCCACCACAGATACGCAGTATTTT.

The genes are TRBV6-5 and TRBJ2-3; D call uncertain. The CDR3 runs to 13 residues. Germline V lookup: CDR1 MNHEY, CDR2 SVGAGI. Deletions cut 4 bases from V and 0 bases from J, with 5 bases between. This chain's CDR3 is CASSFLSTDTQYF. The CDR3, as DNA: TGTGCCAGCAGTTTCCTCAGCACAGATACGCAGTATTTT.

In this sample, this clone turned up a few times. The J gene is TRBJ1-1, the V gene TRBV6-2 or TRBV6-3; 9 bases line up with TRBD1. In germline, CDR1 is MNHEY, CDR2 SVGEGT. V gave up 6 bases and J gave up 1 base; unmatched junction bases: 3. The CDR3 totals 14 residues. CDR3 amino acids: CASSGDRENTEAFF. CDR3 coding DNA: TGTGCCAGCAGCGGGGACAGGGAGAACACTGAAGCTTTCTTT.

The chain links TRBV7-8 to TRBJ2-5, with 7 bases that match TRBD1. Germline loops: CDR1 SGHVS, CDR2 FQNEAQ. The CDR3 extends over 14 amino acids. After removal of 4 bases from V and 2 bases from J, the junction contained 4 bases not matched to a gene. CDR3 nucleotide sequence: TGTGCCAGCAGCTACTGGGACAGTCAAGAGACCCAGTACTTC. It is translated as CASSYWDSQETQYF.

Here the CDR3 reads CATSPPRTRVAYEQYF. CDR3 sequence (DNA): TGTGCCACCAGTCCCCCCCGCACCAGGGTTGCCTACGAGCAGTACTTC. J is TRBJ2-7 and V is TRBV24-1, with a weak D call TRBD1 (5 bases). The V gene's germline CDR1 is KGHDR and CDR2 SFDVKD. Between the trimmed V and J ends, which lost 6 bases and 2 bases, there was a span of 19 bases. The CDR3 sequence is 16 residues long.

The J gene is TRBJ2-2, the V gene TRBV5-6; possibly TRBD1 for D (5 bases). Between the trimmed V and J ends, which lost 3 bases and 2 bases, there was a span of 14 bases. Germline-derived CDR1 and CDR2 are SGHDT and YYEEEE. The CDR3 has 16 amino acids. The CDR3 nucleotides read TGTGCCAGCAGCTCCCTCCGGTGGGGCAACACCGGGGAGCTGTTTTTT. Its protein is CASSSLRWGNTGELFF.

This clone appeared once. The CDR3 region has the DNA TGTGCCAGCAGCGTAGCAACTTCCACAGGACCGAACACTGAAGCTTTCTTT. It specifies CASSVATSTGPNTEAFF. The rearrangement joins TRBV9 to TRBJ1-1; D may be TRBD1 (5 bases). The V end was cut by 0 bases, the J end by 1 base, with 16 bases between. In germline, CDR1 is SGDLS, CDR2 YYNGEE. CDR3 length: 17 amino acids.

This chain uses TRBV9 with TRBJ2-3, with D unresolved. The length of the CDR3 is 15 residues. V gave up 0 bases and J gave up 4 bases, with 12 bases separating them. The germline V gene encodes CDR1 SGDLS and CDR2 YYNGEE. The CDR3 here is CASSVGSSWADTQYF. For the CDR3, the DNA is TGTGCCAGCAGCGTAGGAAGTAGCTGGGCAGATACGCAGTATTTT.

V usage is TRBV10-3 and J usage is TRBJ1-1; 8 positions match TRBD1. CDR3 length: 18 amino acids. V trimming: 3 bases; J trimming: 0 bases; junction bases outside the gene matches: 12. The germline V gene has CDR1 ENHRY and CDR2 SYGVKD. CDR3 region: CAISDLGTGRSLNTEAFF. The CDR3 DNA reads as TGTGCCATCAGTGACCTTGGGACAGGTCGGAGCTTGAACACTGAAGCTTTCTTT.

V usage is TRBV10-3 and J usage is TRBJ1-6; tentatively, D is TRBD1 (5 bases). Germline loops: CDR1 ENHRY, CDR2 SYGVKD. The V end lost 4 bases, the J end lost 6 bases, and 13 bases lay between the germline ends. The CDR3 consists of 15 residues. The CDR3 bases are TGTGCCATCAGTGGGGACTTTTTCGGTAATTCACCCCTCCACTTT. It is translated as CAISGDFFGNSPLHF.

The V gene is TRBV29-1, the J gene TRBJ1-1; the match to TRBD1 covers 7 bases. The CDR3 extends over 11 amino acids. V was clipped by 3 bases and J by 11 bases; unmatched bases: 6. CDR1 and CDR2 (germline): SQVTM, ANQGSEA. In DNA form, the CDR3 reads TGCAGCGTTGATCTCGGACAGGAGGCTTTCTTT. It is translated as CSVDLGQEAFF.

V usage is TRBV21-1 and J usage is TRBJ1-2; the D call of TRBD1 is as the table states it, not checked on the DNA. TRBV21-1 is given as a pseudogene. The CDR3 has 16 amino acids. CDR3 nucleotide sequence: TGTGCCAGCAGCAGCAAAGCCCCGGGACAAATTTATGGCTACACCTTC. Translated: CASSSKAPGQIYGYTF.

This clone was seen a single time. V gene TRBV5-1 combines with J gene TRBJ2-3, with D tentatively TRBD1 (5 bases). Trimming stripped 0 bases from V and 5 bases from J, with 13 bases between. The germline V gene has CDR1 SGHRS and CDR2 YFSETQ. The CDR3 totals 15 residues. For the CDR3, the DNA is TGCGCCAGCAGCTTGGGATCCAGGGAACGAGATACGCAGTATTTT. It yields the protein CASSLGSRERDTQYF. The whole variable domain, remainder taken from reference TRBV5-1 and TRBJ2-3, is KAGVTQTPRYLIKTRGQQVTLSCSPISGHRSVSWYQQTPGQGLQFLFEYFSETQRNKGNFPGRFSGRQFSNSRSEMNVSTLELGDSALYLCASSLGSRERDTQYFGPGTRLTVL.

CDR3 sequence: CASSLGADYGYTF. For the CDR3, the DNA is TGTGCCAGCAGCTTAGGGGCTGACTATGGCTACACCTTC. The chain links TRBV7-9 to TRBJ1-2; no clear D gene. CDR1 and CDR2 from the germline V gene are SEHNR and FQNEAQ (reference sequence). The CDR3 is made up of 13 amino acids. V gave up 1 base and J gave up 3 bases, with 6 bases separating them.

The chain couples TRBV4-3 to TRBJ2-7; TRBD2 aligns across 12 bases. V dropped 1 base and J dropped 3; count of bases not matched to a gene: 1. Looked up from germline, CDR1 is LGHNA and CDR2 is YSLEER. CDR3 size: 15 residues. The CDR3 sequence: CASSQGTSGIYEQYF. CDR3 coding DNA: TGCGCCAGCAGCCAAGGGACTAGCGGGATCTACGAGCAGTACTTC.

The gene calls are TRBV6-5 and TRBJ1-6; 10 nucleotides agree with TRBD1. The CDR3 contains 15 residues. Germline V gene data show CDR1 as MNHEY and CDR2 as SVGAGI. J gave up 7 bases and V 4 bases, and 4 bases lay outside the gene matches. The CDR3 region has the DNA TGTGCCAGCAGTTCCTCGACAGGGGGCAATTCACCCCTCCACTTT. Protein sequence: CASSSSTGGNSPLHF.

This chain's CDR3 is CASSQGSQNYGYTF. The CDR3 coding sequence is TGTGCCAGCAGCCAAGGGAGTCAGAACTATGGCTACACCTTC. The genes are TRBV3-1 (or the pseudogene TRBV3-2) and TRBJ1-2; D gene ambiguous. Germline CDR1 and CDR2: LGHDT and YNNKEL (reference sequence). The CDR3 runs 14 residues. Trimming shortened V by 1 base and J by 2 bases, and 8 bases separated the two germline ends.

The V and J genes are TRBV10-3 and TRBJ1-2; 9 positions match TRBD1. The V and J ends lost 8 bases and 5 bases, in that order; junction bases with no gene match: 3. The CDR3 contains 12 residues. The germline CDR1 and CDR2 sequences are ENHRY and SYGVKD. CDR3 protein: CAIGTGIYGYTF. The DNA of the CDR3 is TGTGCCATCGGGACAGGGATATATGGCTACACCTTC.

The gene calls are TRBV5-4 and TRBJ1-3; D call uncertain. Germline lookup yields CDR1 SGHNT and CDR2 YYREEE (reference sequence). The CDR3 runs 15 residues. The V end lost 5 bases, the J end lost 0 bases, and 12 bases lay between the germline ends. The CDR3 bases are TGTGCCAGCAGTTTCGACCTAGGCTCTGGAAACACCATATATTTT. Translation: CASSFDLGSGNTIYF.

The chain employs TRBV6-5 and TRBJ2-7, with 7 bases that match TRBD1. The CDR3 length is 14 residues. Unmatched junction bases numbered 7, after V lost 2 bases and J lost 6 bases. CDR1 and CDR2 (germline): MNHEY, SVGAGI. The CDR3 coding sequence is TGTGCCAGCAGTTACGCCACAGGGGCGGGCGAGCAGTACTTC. Translating gives CASSYATGAGEQYF.

Concerning this clone: The same CDR3 can be traced to other DNA sequences in this sample. The V call is TRBV7-2, the J call TRBJ2-5, with D tentatively TRBD1 (7 bases). CDR1 and CDR2 from the germline V gene are SGHTA and FQGNSA. Trimming took off 1 base at V and 5 bases at J, with 11 bases between the two ends. This CDR3 has 14 amino acids. The CDR3 nucleotides are TGTGCCAGCAGCTTAGGGTCAGGGGGGGAGACCCAGTACTTC. This sequence encodes CASSLGSGGETQYF.